What follows are 5 T cell receptor beta chains derived from one specimen sequenced in a study of radiation and T cells in renal cell carcinoma. Only in-frame clones appear in the TCRdb table, and some are missing; sequencing was by immunoSEQ multiplex PCR. In the table there are 100,000 to 150,000 clones, around 85% of which are singletons. Time point meaning: blood 2 weeks post-SBRT. This sample's treatment: 15 Gy SBRT to primary tumor, nephrectomy 4 weeks later. The sample was blood, taken from a patient whose treatment included radiotherapy and nephrectomy. These receptors were obtained from a man between 45 and 60 years old with renal cell carcinoma.

The chain combines TRBV12-5 with TRBJ2-7; 10 positions agree with TRBD1. Trimming at V came to 1 base and at J to 7 bases, leaving 7 bases not matched to a gene. Looked up from germline, CDR1 is LGHNT and CDR2 is FRNRAP. CDR3 size: 15 residues. For the CDR3, the DNA is TGTGCTAGTGGTTTGGCCGGGACAGGGGTGCAGGAGCAGTACTTC. Translating gives CASGLAGTGVQEQYF.

This clone occurred many times. The V call is TRBV2, the J call TRBJ1-1, with TRBD1 as a possible D gene (5 bases). The CDR3 has 13 amino acids. Germline V lookup: CDR1 SNHLY, CDR2 FYNNEI. V was clipped by 10 bases and J by 5 bases, with 17 bases between them. CDR3: CATPGQWETEAFF. The CDR3 DNA follows: TGTGCCACCCCGGGGCAGTGGGAGACTGAAGCTTTCTTT. Supplemented by reference TRBV2 and TRBJ1-1, the full variable domain reads EPEVTQTPSHQVTQMGQEVILRCVPISNHLYFYWYRQILGQKVEFLVSFYNNEISEKSEIFDDQFSVERPDGSNFTLKIRSTKLEDSAMYFCATPGQWETEAFFGQGTRLTVV.

The rearrangement links TRBV10-3 to TRBJ1-5; 7 bases agree with TRBD1. This CDR3 contains 14 residues. Trimming took 6 bases from V and 3 from J; bases not matched to a gene: 5. The germline CDR1 and CDR2 sequences are ENHRY and SYGVKD. CDR3 in DNA: TGTGCCATCAGCGCCGGGACAGCCAATCAGCCCCAGCATTTT. Translation gives CAISAGTANQPQHF.

This clone turned up a few times. V and J are TRBV27 and TRBJ2-7; 7 nucleotides align to TRBD1. The V segment lost 0 bases and the J segment 3 bases; nucleotides outside the gene matches: 5. The CDR3 sequence is 15 residues long. Germline CDR1 and CDR2: MNHEY and SMNVEV (reference sequence). CDR3 amino acids: CASSLSLGTDYEQYF. DNA of the CDR3: TGTGCCAGCAGTTTATCCCTCGGGACAGACTACGAGCAGTACTTC.

The rearrangement uses TRBV2 and TRBJ1-1, with D hard to call. V lost 6 bases and J 3 bases, leaving 5 bases between the germline ends. CDR1 and CDR2 (germline): SNHLY, FYNNEI. The CDR3 length is 11 residues. The DNA for the CDR3 is TGTGCCAGCAGACCTTACACTGAAGCTTTCTTT. This translates into CASRPYTEAFF. Variable domain in full (rest from reference TRBV2 and TRBJ1-1): EPEVTQTPSHQVTQMGQEVILRCVPISNHLYFYWYRQILGQKVEFLVSFYNNEISEKSEIFDDQFSVERPDGSNFTLKIRSTKLEDSAMYFCASRPYTEAFFGQGTRLTVV.